These 25 T cell receptor beta chains share one sample of origin, sequenced in a study of cytomegalovirus exposure and HLA in healthy donors. Amplification used 60 Vbeta primers and 13 Jbeta primers. Sequencing was performed with immunoSEQ multiplex PCR; in TCRdb, only in-frame clones are kept and a portion is missing. In the table there are 150,000 or so clones, 75% to 90% of which are singletons. Sequencing input: PBMCs. These receptors all come from a young woman in good health and CMV-seronegative.

The V and J genes are TRBV6-1 and TRBJ1-2, with unresolved D. CDR1 is MNHNS, CDR2 SASEGT, per germline. The length of the CDR3 is 14 residues. Trimming cost V 8 bases and J 8 bases, with 21 bases left between them. Here the CDR3 reads CASRTVYFPFGYTF. Written as DNA, the CDR3 is TGTGCCAGCCGGACTGTCTACTTTCCCTTCGGCTACACCTTC.

The genes are TRBV7-9 and TRBJ2-1; 8 bases agree with TRBD2. Germline trimming cut 8 bases from V and 1 base from J; bases unmatched to any gene: 7. The CDR3 spans 15 residues. CDR1 is SEHNR, CDR2 FQNEAQ, per germline (reference sequence). DNA of the CDR3: TGTGCCAGCGGGGGGGAGCGGGAGTCCTACAATGAGCAGTTCTTC. This gives the protein CASGGERESYNEQFF. The entire variable domain, with the rest obtained from reference TRBV7-9 and TRBJ2-1, is as follows: DTGVSQNPRHKITKRGQNVTFRCDPISEHNRLYWYRQTLGQGPEFLTYFQNEAQLEKSRLLSDRFSAERPKGSFSTLEIQRTEQGDSAMYLCASGGERESYNEQFFGPGTRLTVL.

The chain recombines TRBV27 with TRBJ1-3; TRBD1 matches at 8 bases. V trimming: 2 bases; J trimming: 0 bases; junction bases outside the gene matches: 15. The CDR3 runs to 20 residues. The V gene's germline CDR1 is MNHEY and CDR2 SMNVEV (reference sequence). CDR3 loop: CASSLTRTGFLAYSGNTIYF. The CDR3 nucleotides read TGTGCCAGCAGTTTAACCCGGACAGGGTTCTTGGCCTACTCTGGAAACACCATATATTTT.

The chain carries TRBV6-1 and TRBJ2-2; 9 bases are a match to TRBD1. Germline V gene sequence: CDR1 MNHNS, CDR2 SASEGT. The CDR3 is made up of 15 amino acids. Trimming at V came to 5 bases and at J to 5 bases, leaving 6 bases not matched to a gene. The DNA of the CDR3 is TGTGCCAGCAGTTTACAGGGGGCGCGGACCGGGGAGCTGTTTTTT. Translated, it gives CASSLQGARTGELFF.

The chain recombines TRBV7-9 with TRBJ2-1; 13 positions agree with TRBD2. V was clipped by 4 bases and J by 6 bases; unmatched bases: 3. CDR1 is SEHNR, CDR2 FQNEAQ, per germline (reference sequence). The CDR3 runs to 15 residues. CDR3 amino acids: CASSSTSGGGNEQFF. In DNA form, the CDR3 reads TGTGCCAGCAGCTCAACTAGCGGGGGGGGCAATGAGCAGTTCTTC. The whole variable domain, filled in from reference TRBV7-9 and TRBJ2-1, reads DTGVSQNPRHKITKRGQNVTFRCDPISEHNRLYWYRQTLGQGPEFLTYFQNEAQLEKSRLLSDRFSAERPKGSFSTLEIQRTEQGDSAMYLCASSSTSGGGNEQFFGPGTRLTVL.

The gene calls are TRBV6-1 and TRBJ1-1, with 8 bases that match TRBD1. The CDR3 is 13 amino acids. CDR1 is MNHNS, CDR2 SASEGT, per germline. The J segment lost 5 bases and the V segment lost 8 bases, leaving 7 bases of the junction unmatched. The CDR3 sequence is CASSQGAWTEAFF. In DNA, the CDR3 is TGTGCCAGCTCCCAGGGGGCCTGGACTGAAGCTTTCTTT.

The V and J genes are TRBV19 and TRBJ1-1, with 9 bases aligning to TRBD1. The J segment lost 3 bases and the V segment lost 5 bases, leaving 4 bases of the junction unmatched. Germline loops: CDR1 LNHDA, CDR2 SQIVND (reference sequence). The CDR3 totals 14 residues. The CDR3 is CASSAGTGYTEAFF. CDR3 coding DNA: TGTGCCAGTAGTGCCGGGACAGGGTACACTGAAGCTTTCTTT.

V and J are TRBV6-1 and TRBJ2-5; possible D gene TRBD1, 6 bases. Per germline, CDR1 MNHNS and CDR2 SASEGT. Trimming removed 4 bases from V and 4 bases from J, with 16 bases in between. CDR3 length equals 15 residues. The CDR3: CASSVGGQSVETQYF. CDR3 in DNA: TGTGCCAGCAGTGTAGGGGGACAATCGGTAGAGACCCAGTACTTC.

This clone was counted only a few times. The CDR3 DNA reads as TGCGCCAGCAGCTTATTTCGAGAGGGAGGCACAGATACGCAGTATTTT. Translating it yields CASSLFREGGTDTQYF. The chain links TRBV5-1 to TRBJ2-3; the D gene is possibly TRBD2 (5 bases). Trimming took off 2 bases at V and 1 base at J, with 14 bases between the two ends. Germline loops: CDR1 SGHRS, CDR2 YFSETQ. This CDR3 is 16 amino acids long.

This chain connects TRBV28 to TRBJ1-5, with TRBD1 matching 9 bases. Germline V gives CDR1 MDHEN, CDR2 SYDVKM. V dropped 5 bases and J dropped 2; count of bases not matched to a gene: 1. This CDR3 contains 14 residues. CDR3 in DNA: TGTGCCAGCAGTGGGACAGGGCGCAATCAGCCCCAGCATTTT. As protein: CASSGTGRNQPQHF.

The V call is TRBV5-1, the J call TRBJ2-5, with D possibly TRBD2 on 6 matching bases. The CDR3 has 16 amino acids. Germline CDR1 is SGHRS and CDR2 is YFSETQ. Trimming cost V 0 bases and J 5 bases, with 17 bases left between them. CDR3 residues: CASSLGDSQGGETQYF. Written as DNA, the CDR3 is TGCGCCAGCAGCTTGGGGGATAGCCAGGGAGGTGAGACCCAGTACTTC.

This chain connects TRBV30 to TRBJ2-1, with 8 bases lining up with TRBD1. The ends lost 6 bases at V and 3 bases at J; junction bases unmatched: 7. Germline CDR1 and CDR2: GTSNPN and SVGIG (reference sequence). CDR3 size: 14 residues. The CDR3 DNA reads as TGTGCCTGCCCGGACAGGGAAAGCTACAATGAGCAGTTCTTC. It translates to CACPDRESYNEQFF.

The V gene is TRBV19, the J gene TRBJ1-6; D is perhaps TRBD1 (6 bases). Between the trimmed V and J ends, which lost 6 bases and 5 bases, there was a span of 11 bases. This CDR3 is built from 14 residues. The germline CDR1 and CDR2 sequences are LNHDA and SQIVND (reference sequence). CDR3: CASSEDRNNSPLHF. In nucleotides, the CDR3 is TGTGCCAGTAGCGAGGACAGAAATAATTCACCCCTCCACTTT.

The chain uses TRBV4-1 and TRBJ2-1; perhaps TRBD1 as D (6 bases). V was trimmed by 1 base and J by 7 bases, leaving 11 bases between them. The CDR3 spans 14 residues. From germline, CDR1 is MGHRA and CDR2 YSYEKL. The CDR3 nucleotides read TGCGCCAGCAGCCAAGTGGGGGCTCAAAATGAGCAGTTCTTC. Translation gives CASSQVGAQNEQFF.

This chain links TRBV27 with TRBJ1-1; D is uncertain. This CDR3 spans 14 amino acids. V was cut by 4 bases and J by 5 bases, with 14 bases left in between. Looked up from germline, CDR1 is MNHEY and CDR2 is SMNVEV (reference sequence). CDR3 sequence: CASSYAVGRTEAFF. The CDR3 DNA reads as TGTGCCAGCAGTTATGCGGTGGGGAGGACTGAAGCTTTCTTT.

The chain is built from TRBV30 and TRBJ1-4, with a possible D match to TRBD1 (5 bases). Germline loops: CDR1 GTSNPN, CDR2 SVGIG (reference sequence). Trimming removed 0 bases from V and 8 bases from J, with 16 bases in between. The CDR3 extends over 15 amino acids. CDR3 coding DNA: TGTGCCTGGAGTGTTGGGGTGGGACTGGGGGAAAAACTGTTTTTT. This gives the protein CAWSVGVGLGEKLFF. Variable domain in full (rest from reference TRBV30 and TRBJ1-4): SQTIHQWPATLVQPVGSPLSLECTVEGTSNPNLYWYRQAAGRGLQLLFYSVGIGQISSEVPQNLSASRPQDRQFILSSKKLLLSDSGFYLCAWSVGVGLGEKLFFGSGTQLSVL.

The chain recombines TRBV5-1 with TRBJ2-7; TRBD2 aligns across 9 bases. The CDR3 is 14 amino acids. The germline V gene has CDR1 SGHRS and CDR2 YFSETQ. Germline trimming cut 4 bases from V and 1 base from J; bases unmatched to any gene: 3. CDR3 sequence: CASSGRGGSYEQYF. The CDR3 nucleotides read TGCGCCAGCAGCGGGCGGGGGGGGTCCTACGAGCAGTACTTC.

The chain carries TRBV5-8 and TRBJ2-4; 7 nucleotides align to TRBD2. Per germline, CDR1 SGHTS and CDR2 YDEGEE. The V gene end was trimmed by 0 bases and the J gene end by 8 bases; junction bases not matched to a gene: 11. The CDR3 sequence is 16 residues long. The DNA for the CDR3 is TGTGCCAGCAGCTTGGCGTCTAGCGGTGTGAGGTACATTCAGTACTTC. Residues: CASSLASSGVRYIQYF. Supplemented by reference TRBV5-8 and TRBJ2-4, the full variable domain reads EAGVTQSPTHLIKTRGQQATLRCSPISGHTSVYWYQQALGLGLQFLLWYDEGEERNRGNFPPRFSGRQFPNYSSELNVNALELEDSALYLCASSLASSGVRYIQYFGAGTRLSVL.

The rearrangement uses TRBV28 and TRBJ2-4; a weak D match, TRBD1 (7 bases). CDR3 length equals 13 residues. With 6 bases removed from V and 12 bases from J, the gap between germline ends came to 18 bases. Germline CDR1 is MDHEN and CDR2 is SYDVKM. CDR3 coding DNA: TGTGCCAGCAGATATCTAGACAGGGAGGATCAGTACTTC. Protein: CASRYLDREDQYF.

The CDR3 protein is CASGRTVPGNTIYF. Here the CDR3 DNA reads TGTGCCAGCGGACGGACAGTACCTGGAAACACCATATATTTT. The chain has TRBV5-5 and TRBJ1-3, with D possibly matching TRBD1 (6 bases). In germline, CDR1 is SGHKS, CDR2 YYEKEE (reference sequence). This CDR3 is 14 amino acids long. Trimming left V 7 bases short and J 2 bases short, with 13 bases between.

The gene calls are TRBV6-6 and TRBJ1-1; 9 bases align to TRBD1. Trimming at V came to 1 base and at J to 8 bases, leaving 8 bases not matched to a gene. This CDR3 spans 15 amino acids. CDR1 is MNHNY and CDR2 is SVGAGI in the germline V gene (reference sequence). The CDR3 region has the DNA TGTGCCAGCAGTTACTTGCCCGGGACAGGGTCCGAAGCTTTCTTT. Translation gives CASSYLPGTGSEAFF.

The CDR3 DNA is TGTGCCAGCTCACCACCTCAGGGATTGGGTGGAAACACCATATATTTT. It is translated as CASSPPQGLGGNTIYF. The chain uses TRBV18 and TRBJ1-3, with D possibly matching TRBD1 (5 bases). The V end lost 0 bases, the J end lost 3 bases, and 12 bases lay between the germline ends. The CDR3 is made up of 16 amino acids. Germline CDR1 KGHSH, CDR2 LQKENI.

J is TRBJ1-5 and V is TRBV4-2, with 7 bases fitting TRBD1. This CDR3 region has 14 residues. CDR1 is LGHNA, CDR2 YNFKEQ, per germline. The V segment lost 0 bases and the J segment 12 bases; nucleotides outside the gene matches: 8. CDR3 sequence: CASSQDTRTGDQHF. The CDR3 DNA sequence: TGTGCCAGCAGCCAAGACACAAGGACAGGCGACCAGCATTTT.

The DNA of the CDR3 is TGTGCCAGCAGTTTCGACAGGGGCCTAAGGCAGTACTTC. This gives the protein CASSFDRGLRQYF. The chain uses TRBV27 and TRBJ2-7; TRBD1 matches 8 bases. The V gene end was trimmed by 3 bases and the J gene end by 9 bases; junction bases not matched to a gene: 7. From germline, CDR1 is MNHEY and CDR2 SMNVEV (reference sequence). The CDR3 extends over 13 amino acids.

The chain is built from TRBV4-1 and TRBJ1-2, with D perhaps matching TRBD1 (5 bases). Germline-derived CDR1 and CDR2 are MGHRA and YSYEKL. Deletions cut 1 base from V and 6 bases from J, with 18 bases between. CDR3 length: 16 amino acids. CDR3 nucleotides: TGCGCCAGCAGCCAAGTGTTGAGGGAGGGGCGAGATGGCTACACCTTC. Amino acid sequence: CASSQVLREGRDGYTF.